This T cell receptor beta chain came from a study of blood T cell repertoires in COVID-19. About the study: The United States, Italy and Spain provided the acute and convalescent COVID-19 samples. Sources were T cells, B-cell-depleted T cells, or PBMCs; the material itself was cDNA or gDNA.

Germline V gives CDR1 MDHEN, CDR2 SYDVKM. The CDR3 runs 15 residues. Trimming cost V 7 bases and J 8 bases; bases outside gene matches: 11. Under the authors' procedure: Amplification from reference gene primers served as the basis for estimated nucleated cell counts. The repertoire was sequenced with immunoSEQ multiplex PCR; TCRdb's copy has only in-frame clones and lacks some. That table furnishes V, J and clone size, whereas the DNA furnished D and trimming. The repertoire holds about 400,000 clones, with around 86% as singletons. The TCR comes from a human donor in a cohort sampled during active COVID-19. The chain joins TRBV28 to TRBJ2-1; 10 nucleotides line up with TRBD1. The sample consisted of peripheral blood. CDR3 DNA: TGTGCCAGCACCACACCGGGACAGGGGTCCCATGAGCAGTTCTTC. It yields the protein CASTTPGQGSHEQFF.